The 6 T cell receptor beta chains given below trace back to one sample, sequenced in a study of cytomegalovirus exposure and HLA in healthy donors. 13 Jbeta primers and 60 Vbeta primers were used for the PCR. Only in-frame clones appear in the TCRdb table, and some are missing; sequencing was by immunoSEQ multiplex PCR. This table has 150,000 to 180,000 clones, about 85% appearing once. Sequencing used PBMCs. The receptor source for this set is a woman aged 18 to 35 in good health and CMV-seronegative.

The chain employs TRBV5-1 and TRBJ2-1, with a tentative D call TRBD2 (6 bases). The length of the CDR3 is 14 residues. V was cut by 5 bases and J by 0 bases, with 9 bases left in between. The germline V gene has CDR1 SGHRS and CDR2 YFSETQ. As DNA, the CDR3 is TGCGCCAGCAGAATTAGCGGCTCCTACAATGAGCAGTTCTTC. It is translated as CASRISGSYNEQFF. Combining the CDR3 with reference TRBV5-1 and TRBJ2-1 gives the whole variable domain KAGVTQTPRYLIKTRGQQVTLSCSPISGHRSVSWYQQTPGQGLQFLFEYFSETQRNKGNFPGRFSGRQFSNSRSEMNVSTLELGDSALYLCASRISGSYNEQFFGPGTRLTVL.

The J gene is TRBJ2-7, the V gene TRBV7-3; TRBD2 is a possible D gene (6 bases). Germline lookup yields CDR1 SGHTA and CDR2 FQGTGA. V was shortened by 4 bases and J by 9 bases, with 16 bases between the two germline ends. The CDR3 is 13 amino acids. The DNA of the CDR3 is TGTGCCAGCAGCTCAGGGACTTCTCTAGCGCAGTACTTC. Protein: CASSSGTSLAQYF.

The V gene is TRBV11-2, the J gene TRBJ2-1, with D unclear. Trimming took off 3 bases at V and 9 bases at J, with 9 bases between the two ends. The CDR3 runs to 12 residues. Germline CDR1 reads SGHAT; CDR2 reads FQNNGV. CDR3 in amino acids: CASSLFNSEQFF. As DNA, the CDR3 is TGTGCCAGCAGCTTGTTTAACAGTGAGCAGTTCTTC.

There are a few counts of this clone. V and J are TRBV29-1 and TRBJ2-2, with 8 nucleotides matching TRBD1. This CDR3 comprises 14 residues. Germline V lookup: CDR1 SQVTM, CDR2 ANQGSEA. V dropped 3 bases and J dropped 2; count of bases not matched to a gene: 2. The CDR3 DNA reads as TGCAGCGTTGAGCCAGGGGGCAACACCGGGGAGCTGTTTTTT. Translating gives CSVEPGGNTGELFF.

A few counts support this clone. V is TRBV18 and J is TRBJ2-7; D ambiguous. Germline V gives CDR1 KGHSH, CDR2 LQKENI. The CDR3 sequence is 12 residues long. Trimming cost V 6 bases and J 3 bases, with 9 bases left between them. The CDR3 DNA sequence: TGTGCCAGCTCTCCGAAGCTCTACGAGCAGTACTTC. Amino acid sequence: CASSPKLYEQYF.

The CDR3 bases are TGTGCCAGCAGGGCAACCGGGACAGGGGTTGGAGAGCAGTACTTC. This gives the protein CASRATGTGVGEQYF. The chain employs TRBV2 and TRBJ2-7; 10 nucleotides agree with TRBD1. V lost 6 bases to trimming and J lost 7 bases; unmatched junction nucleotides: 12. CDR3 length equals 15 residues. Germline lookup yields CDR1 SNHLY and CDR2 FYNNEI.